This T cell receptor (beta chain) comes out of a study of blood T cell repertoires in COVID-19. With 6 bases removed from V and 2 bases from J, the gap between germline ends came to 14 bases. Germline V gene data show CDR1 as SEHNR and CDR2 as FQNEAQ (reference sequence). The CDR3 spans 15 residues. The age range of participants was 18 to 89 years, with residence in 20 to 25 US areas. Before being deemed recovered, Cohort 3 donors had two negative PCRs, clearance, or symptom resolution. The repertoire was sequenced with immunoSEQ multiplex PCR; TCRdb's copy has only in-frame clones and lacks some. The table shows 150,000 to 200,000 clones, with over 75% occurring only once.

This receptor was identified in a woman between 18 and 30 years old who had recovered from COVID-19. The rearrangement links TRBV7-9 to TRBJ1-3; D is ambiguous. The specimen sequenced was PBMCs or T cells enriched from blood (not recorded which). CDR3 DNA: TGTGCCAGCAGTCTAGGAGGGAAGCCTGGAAACACCATATATTTT. Translated: CASSLGGKPGNTIYF. The full variable domain, rest sourced from reference TRBV7-9 and TRBJ1-3, is DTGVSQNPRHKITKRGQNVTFRCDPISEHNRLYWYRQTLGQGPEFLTYFQNEAQLEKSRLLSDRFSAERPKGSFSTLEIQRTEQGDSAMYLCASSLGGKPGNTIYFGEGSWLTVV.